This T cell receptor beta chain was sequenced during a study of PD-L1 blockade in urothelial cancer. In the study overall: About nine tenths of the roughly 30 patients were men with bladder-origin urothelial cancer.

The V segment lost 6 bases and the J segment 3 bases; nucleotides outside the gene matches: 2. This CDR3 region has 13 residues. Germline loops: CDR1 MNHNS, CDR2 SASEGT. Each patient's cancer was a locally advanced or metastatic urothelial carcinoma. There were between 1 and 8 samples from each patient, taken pretreatment and on-treatment. Libraries were prepared by immunoSEQ multiplex PCR; TCRdb keeps only in-frame clonotypes and omits some of them. The table lists tens of thousands of clones, about 89% of them singletons. V and J are TRBV6-1 and TRBJ2-7, with 10 bases lining up with TRBD1. The sample in question was PBMCs, obtained around atezolizumab (anti-PD-L1) treatment. The clonotype was recovered from a man between 50 and 59 years old with urothelial cancer. Here the CDR3 reads CASRGTGVYEQYF. CDR3 sequence (DNA): TGTGCCAGCAGAGGGACAGGGGTCTACGAGCAGTACTTC.